This T cell receptor beta chain appears in the sequencing data of a study of blood T cell repertoires in COVID-19. Profiling relied on immunoSEQ multiplex PCR, and the TCRdb table lists in-frame clones only, not all of them. This table has 35,000 to 55,000 clones, approximately 88% appearing once. This clone has just one count. Sequenced sample: peripheral blood. The sequence came from a human donor in a cohort sampled during active COVID-19.

The CDR3, as DNA: TGTGCCAGCAGCTTAGGACAGAATGAAAAACTGTTTTTT. Protein: CASSLGQNEKLFF. The V and J genes are TRBV7-2 and TRBJ1-4; weak D call: TRBD1 (5 bases). V was pared by 1 base and J by 5 bases, with 5 bases between. The CDR3 loop spans 13 amino acids. Germline CDR1 and CDR2: SGHTA and FQGNSA. The full variable domain, rest sourced from reference TRBV7-2 and TRBJ1-4, is GAGVSQSPSNKVTEKGKDVELRCDPISGHTALYWYRQSLGQGLEFLIYFQGNSAPDKSGLPSDRFSAERTGGSVSTLTIQRTQQEDSAVYLCASSLGQNEKLFFGSGTQLSVL.